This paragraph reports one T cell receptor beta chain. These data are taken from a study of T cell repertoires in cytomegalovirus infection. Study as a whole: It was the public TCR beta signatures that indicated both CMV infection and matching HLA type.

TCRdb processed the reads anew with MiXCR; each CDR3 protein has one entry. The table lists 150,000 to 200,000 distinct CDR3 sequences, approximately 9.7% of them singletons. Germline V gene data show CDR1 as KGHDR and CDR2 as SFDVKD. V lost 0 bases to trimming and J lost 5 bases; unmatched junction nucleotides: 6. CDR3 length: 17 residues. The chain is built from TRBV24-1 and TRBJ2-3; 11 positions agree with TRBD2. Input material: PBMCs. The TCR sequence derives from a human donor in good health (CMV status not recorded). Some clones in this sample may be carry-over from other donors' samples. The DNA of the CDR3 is TGTGCCACCAGTGATTTGCCACTAGCGGGGGAGAGAGATACGCAGTATTTT. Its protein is CATSDLPLAGERDTQYF.